This T cell receptor (beta chain) was sequenced in a study of OX40 agonist ivuxolimab in advanced cancers. With 1 base clipped from V and 2 bases from J, the junction kept 3 bases outside the gene matches. The CDR3 loop spans 16 amino acids. The germline V gene encodes CDR1 SGHAT and CDR2 FQNNGV. Profiling relied on immunoSEQ multiplex PCR, and the TCRdb table lists in-frame clones only, not all of them. The table includes roughly 35,000 clones, about 87% detected once. This TCR was sampled from an adult with an advanced solid tumor such as melanoma, head and neck, liver or kidney cancer. The chain recombines TRBV11-2 with TRBJ2-5, with 11 bases that match TRBD2. The material sequenced was CD4+ or CD8+ T cells sorted from blood, taken in a trial of the OX40 agonist ivuxolimab. The CDR3 is CASSLGASGGQETQYF. DNA of the CDR3: TGTGCCAGCAGCTTAGGCGCTAGCGGGGGGCAAGAGACCCAGTACTTC. Full variable domain (rest looked up from reference TRBV11-2 and TRBJ2-5): EAGVAQSPRYKIIEKRQSVAFWCNPISGHATLYWYQQILGQGPKLLIQFQNNGVVDDSQLPKDRFSAERLKGVDSTLKIQPAKLEDSAVYLCASSLGASGGQETQYFGPGTRLLVL.